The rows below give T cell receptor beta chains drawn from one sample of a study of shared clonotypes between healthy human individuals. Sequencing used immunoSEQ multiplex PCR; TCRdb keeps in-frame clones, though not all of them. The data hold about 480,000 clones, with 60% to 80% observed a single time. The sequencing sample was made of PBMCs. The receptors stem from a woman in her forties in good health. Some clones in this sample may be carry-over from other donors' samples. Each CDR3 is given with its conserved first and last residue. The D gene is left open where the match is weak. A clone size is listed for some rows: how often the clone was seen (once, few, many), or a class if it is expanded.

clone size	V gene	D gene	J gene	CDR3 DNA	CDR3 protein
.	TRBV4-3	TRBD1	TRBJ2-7	TGCGCCAGCAGCCAAGTCCTCGGGACAGAGACCTACGAGCAGTACTTC	CASSQVLGTETYEQYF
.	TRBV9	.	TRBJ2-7	TGTGCCAGCAGCGCGGGTTTTGGACCGGGGTACGAGCAGTACTTC	CASSAGFGPGYEQYF
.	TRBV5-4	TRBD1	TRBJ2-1	TGTGCCAGCAGCCCCGGAGGTCAGGGGGCGTCCAATGAGCAGTTCTTC	CASSPGGQGASNEQFF
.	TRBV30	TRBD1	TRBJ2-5	TGTGCCTGGAGTGCGGGACAGGGGTATGAAGAGACCCAGTACTTC	CAWSAGQGYEETQYF
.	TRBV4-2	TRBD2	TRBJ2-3	TGTGCCAGCAGCCAGGGACTAGCGGAGGGGACAGATACGCAGTATTTT	CASSQGLAEGTDTQYF
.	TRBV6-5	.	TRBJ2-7	TGTGCCAGCAGTTACAATCTAGCTTTCTACGAGCAGTACTTC	CASSYNLAFYEQYF
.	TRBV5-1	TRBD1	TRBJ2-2	TGCGCCAGCACCCGACAGGGGGGGACCGGGGAGCTGTTTTTT	CASTRQGGTGELFF
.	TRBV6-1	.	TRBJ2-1	TGTGCCAGCAGGCTGACTACTAGCTCCTACAATGAGCAGTTCTTC	CASRLTTSSYNEQFF
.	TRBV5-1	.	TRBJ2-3	TGCGCCAGTTGGAGAGTAGGCACAGATACGCAGTATTTT	CASWRVGTDTQYF
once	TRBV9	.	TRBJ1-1	TGTGCCAGCAGCGTAGTGGACTTAGGGGGGAACACTGAAGCTTTCTTT	CASSVVDLGGNTEAFF
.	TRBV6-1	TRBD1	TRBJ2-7	TGTGCCAGCAGTGAGGGGCCCGGGGGACAGGGGGGCTACGAGCAGTACTTC	CASSEGPGGQGGYEQYF
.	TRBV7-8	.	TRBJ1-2	TGTGCCAGCAGCTTAGTTGGAGGGGAGAGCTATGGCTACACCTTC	CASSLVGGESYGYTF
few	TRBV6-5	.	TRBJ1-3	TGTGCCAGCAGTTACTCGATGGGCTCTGGAAACACCATATATTTT	CASSYSMGSGNTIYF
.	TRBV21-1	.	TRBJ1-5	TGTGCCAGCAGCAAGGGCGGGGGGATCAGCAATCAGCCCCAGCATTTT	CASSKGGGISNQPQHF
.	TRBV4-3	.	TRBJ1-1	TGCGCCAGCAGCCAAGGGGGGGGGCGAACTGAAGCTTTCTTT	CASSQGGGRTEAFF
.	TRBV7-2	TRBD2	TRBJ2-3	TGTGCCAGCAGCTTAGGCATCAGCGGGGGCACAGATACGCAGTATTTT	CASSLGISGGTDTQYF
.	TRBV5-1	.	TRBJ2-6	TGCGCCAGCACCGACCTCTCTGGGGCCAACGTCCTGACTTTC	CASTDLSGANVLTF
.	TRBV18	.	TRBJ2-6	TGTGCCAGCTCACCCAGGAGGGGAGTATCTGGGGCCAACGTCCTGACTTTC	CASSPRRGVSGANVLTF
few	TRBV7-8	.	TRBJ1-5	TGTGCCAGCAGCTTACTGGCGGGTCTTAGCAATCAGCCCCAGCATTTT	CASSLLAGLSNQPQHF
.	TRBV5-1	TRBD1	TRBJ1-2	TGCGCCAGCAGCTTGGGACAGGGTTCCTATGGCTACACCTTC	CASSLGQGSYGYTF
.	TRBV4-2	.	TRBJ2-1	TGTGCCAGCAGCCAAAATACAGGGGAGCAGTTCTTC	CASSQNTGEQFF
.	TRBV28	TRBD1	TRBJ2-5	TGTGCCAGTAGTACAGGGGGAGCGGACCAAGAGACCCAGTACTTC	CASSTGGADQETQYF
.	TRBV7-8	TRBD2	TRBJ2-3	TGTGCCAGCAGCCGTATAGGCCGGGAGGCAGATACGCAGTATTTT	CASSRIGREADTQYF
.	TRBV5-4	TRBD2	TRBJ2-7	TGTGCCAGCAGCTCCCGGACTAGCGGGAGTGGCGAGCAGTACTTC	CASSSRTSGSGEQYF
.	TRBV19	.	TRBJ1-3	TGTGCCAGTAGTATCACAGACTCTGGAAACACCATATATTTT	CASSITDSGNTIYF
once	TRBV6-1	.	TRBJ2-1	TGTGCCAGCAGTGAACGTTCACTACTCTACAATGAGCAGTTCTTC	CASSERSLLYNEQFF
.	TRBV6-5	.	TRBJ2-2	TGTGCCAGCAGTTACTCGGGGAACACCGGGGAGCTGTTTTTT	CASSYSGNTGELFF
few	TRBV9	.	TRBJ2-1	TGTGCCAGCAGCGTAGTGGAGGTCGGCTCCTACAATGAGCAGTTCTTC	CASSVVEVGSYNEQFF
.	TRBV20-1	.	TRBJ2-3	TGCAGTGCCGCTACAGATACGCAGTATTTT	CSAATDTQYF
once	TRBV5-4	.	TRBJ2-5	TGTGCCAGCAGCTTTTCAGGGGCAGAGACCCAGTACTTC	CASSFSGAETQYF
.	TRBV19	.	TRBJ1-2	TGTGCCAGTAGTTCGACAGGAGCCTCTACCTATGGCTACACCTTC	CASSSTGASTYGYTF
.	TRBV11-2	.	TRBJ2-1	TGTGCCAGCAGCTCCCTGTGGACAAGGGGCAATGAGCAGTTCTTC	CASSSLWTRGNEQFF
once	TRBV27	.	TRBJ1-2	TGTGCCAGCAGTTTATCCGGGTCATATGGCTACACCTTC	CASSLSGSYGYTF
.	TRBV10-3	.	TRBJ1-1	TGTGCCATCAGACCAAATGATATCCGGACAGTGAACACTGAAGCTTTCTTT	CAIRPNDIRTVNTEAFF
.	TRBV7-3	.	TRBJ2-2	TGTGCCAGCAGCTTATATTCAGGAGCGAACACCGGGGAGCTGTTTTTT	CASSLYSGANTGELFF
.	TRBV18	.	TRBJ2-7	TGTGCCAGCTCGCCAAGGTGGACCCTCTACGAGCAGTACTTC	CASSPRWTLYEQYF
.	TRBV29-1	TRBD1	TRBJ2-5	TGCAGCGTTGAAGGGGGACAGGGGTCACAAGAGACCCAGTACTTC	CSVEGGQGSQETQYF
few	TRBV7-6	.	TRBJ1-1	TGTGCCAGCAGCCGGACACAGAACACTGAAGCTTTCTTT	CASSRTQNTEAFF
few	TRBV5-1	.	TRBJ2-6	TGCGCCAGCAGAAACCAGGGGTCTGGGGCCAACGTCCTGACTTTC	CASRNQGSGANVLTF
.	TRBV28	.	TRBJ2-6	TGTGCCAGCAGTCCGGCGGGCGGGGCCAACGTCCTGACTTTC	CASSPAGGANVLTF
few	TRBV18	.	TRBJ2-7	TGTGCCAGCTCGGCGGGACAGCACGAGCAGTACTTC	CASSAGQHEQYF
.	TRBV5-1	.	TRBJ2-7	TGCGCCAGCAGCTTCCGCAATAACGGCGAGCAGTACTTC	CASSFRNNGEQYF
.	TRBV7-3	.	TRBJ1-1	TGTGCCAGCAGAACTTCGGACAGCTACACTGAAGCTTTCTTT	CASRTSDSYTEAFF
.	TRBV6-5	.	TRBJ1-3	TGTGCCAGCAGTTACGGGGGAATCCGCTCTGGAAACACCATATATTTT	CASSYGGIRSGNTIYF
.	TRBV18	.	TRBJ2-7	TGTGCCAGCTCACCCCGAGGGGGCTACGAGCAGTACTTC	CASSPRGGYEQYF
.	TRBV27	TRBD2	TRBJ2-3	TGTGCCAGCAGTCCCCCGGGACTAGTAGGAGATACGCAGTATTTT	CASSPPGLVGDTQYF
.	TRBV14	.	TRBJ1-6	TGTGCCAGCAGCCCCGGACAGCTCCTTTATAATTCACCCCTCCACTTT	CASSPGQLLYNSPLHF
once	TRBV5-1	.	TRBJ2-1	TGCGCCAGTGGCTACGGGACTGCCTTTAATGAGCAGTTCTTC	CASGYGTAFNEQFF
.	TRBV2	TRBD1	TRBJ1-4	TGTGCCAGCAGGGTGACAGGGGGCGATGAAAAACTGTTTTTT	CASRVTGGDEKLFF
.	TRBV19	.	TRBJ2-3	TGTGCCAGTAGTACCTTTGATACGCAGTATTTT	CASSTFDTQYF
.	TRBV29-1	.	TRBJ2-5	TGCAGCTTGTTGACAAGCCAGACCCAGTACTTC	CSLLTSQTQYF
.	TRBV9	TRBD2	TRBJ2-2	TGTGCCAGCAGCGTGACTAGCGAAGCCGGGGAGCTGTTTTTT	CASSVTSEAGELFF
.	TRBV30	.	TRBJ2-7	TGTGCCTGGAGTCCTACGGGGTACGAGCAGTACTTC	CAWSPTGYEQYF
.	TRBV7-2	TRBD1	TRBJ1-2	TGTGCCAGCAGCTTAGAAGGGACAGGGTATGGTCGTGGCTACACCTTC	CASSLEGTGYGRGYTF
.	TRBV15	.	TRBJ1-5	TGTGCCACCAGCAGAGATGGGGCAGGCGATCAGCCCCAGCATTTT	CATSRDGAGDQPQHF
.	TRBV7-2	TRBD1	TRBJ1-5	TGTGCCAGCAGCCCGCGGACAGGGGTCAATCAGCCCCAGCATTTT	CASSPRTGVNQPQHF
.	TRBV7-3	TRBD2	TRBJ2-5	TGTGCCAGCAGTTGGGGAGGCGGGAGTGAGACCCAGTACTTC	CASSWGGGSETQYF
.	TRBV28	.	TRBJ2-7	TGTGCCAGCAGTTTAGCTCAGGGGAGCTCCTACGAGCAGTACTTC	CASSLAQGSSYEQYF
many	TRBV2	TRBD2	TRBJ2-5	TGTGCCAGCAGTACTAGCGCTGCAGAGACCCAGTACTTC	CASSTSAAETQYF
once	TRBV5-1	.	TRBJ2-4	TGCGCCAGCAGCTTGGTGGGGGGGCTCGCCAAAAACATTCAGTACTTC	CASSLVGGLAKNIQYF